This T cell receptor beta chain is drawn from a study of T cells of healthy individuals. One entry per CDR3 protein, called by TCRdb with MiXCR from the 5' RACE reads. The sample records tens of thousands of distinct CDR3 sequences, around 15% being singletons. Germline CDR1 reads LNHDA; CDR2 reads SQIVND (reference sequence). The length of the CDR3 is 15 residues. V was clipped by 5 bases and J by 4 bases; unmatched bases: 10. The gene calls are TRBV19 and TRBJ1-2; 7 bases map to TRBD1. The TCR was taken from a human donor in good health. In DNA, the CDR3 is TGTGCCAGTAGTCCGACTACAGGGGTGGGCTATGGCTACACCTTC. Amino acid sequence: CASSPTTGVGYGYTF.